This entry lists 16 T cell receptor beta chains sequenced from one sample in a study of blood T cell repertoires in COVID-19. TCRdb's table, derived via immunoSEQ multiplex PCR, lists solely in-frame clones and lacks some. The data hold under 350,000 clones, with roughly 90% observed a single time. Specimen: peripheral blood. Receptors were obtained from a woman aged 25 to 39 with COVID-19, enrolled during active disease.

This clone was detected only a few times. As DNA, the CDR3 is TGTGCCAGCAGCCCACGGACAGACCAATACGAGCAGTACTTC. Translated, it gives CASSPRTDQYEQYF. The chain couples TRBV7-6 to TRBJ2-7; TRBD1 might be the D (6 bases). Between the trimmed V and J ends, which lost 5 bases and 4 bases, there was a span of 15 bases. Germline CDR1 and CDR2: SGHVS and FNYEAQ. The CDR3 runs to 14 residues.

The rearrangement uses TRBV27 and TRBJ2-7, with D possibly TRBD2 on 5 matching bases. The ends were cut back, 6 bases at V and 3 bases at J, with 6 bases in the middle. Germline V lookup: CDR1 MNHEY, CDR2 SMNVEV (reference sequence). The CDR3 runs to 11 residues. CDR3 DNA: TGTGCCAGCAGCGAGGGCTACGAGCAGTACTTC. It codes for CASSEGYEQYF.

The CDR3 DNA reads as TGTGCCAGCAGCTTAAATGCGGGACCCCTCTACAATGAGCAGTTCTTC. This translates into CASSLNAGPLYNEQFF. This chain links TRBV7-2 with TRBJ2-1, with a weak D call TRBD2 (6 bases). CDR1 and CDR2 (germline): SGHTA, FQGNSA. The CDR3 is 16 amino acids. Trimming removed 2 bases at V and 3 bases at J, with 14 bases between.

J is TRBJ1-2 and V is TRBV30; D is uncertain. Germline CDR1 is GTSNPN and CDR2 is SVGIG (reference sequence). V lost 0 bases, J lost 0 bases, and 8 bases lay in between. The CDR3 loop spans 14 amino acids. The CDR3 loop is CAWSVPTPNYGYTF. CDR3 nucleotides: TGTGCCTGGAGTGTACCGACACCTAACTATGGCTACACCTTC.

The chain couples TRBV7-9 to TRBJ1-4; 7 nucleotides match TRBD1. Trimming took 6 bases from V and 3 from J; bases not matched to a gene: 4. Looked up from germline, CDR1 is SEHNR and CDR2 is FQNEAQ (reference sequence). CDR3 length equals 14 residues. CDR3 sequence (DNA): TGTGCCAGCAGGTTACAGGGGTCTAATGAAAAACTGTTTTTT. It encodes CASRLQGSNEKLFF. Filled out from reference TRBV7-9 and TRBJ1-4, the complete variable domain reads DTGVSQNPRHKITKRGQNVTFRCDPISEHNRLYWYRQTLGQGPEFLTYFQNEAQLEKSRLLSDRFSAERPKGSFSTLEIQRTEQGDSAMYLCASRLQGSNEKLFFGSGTQLSVL.

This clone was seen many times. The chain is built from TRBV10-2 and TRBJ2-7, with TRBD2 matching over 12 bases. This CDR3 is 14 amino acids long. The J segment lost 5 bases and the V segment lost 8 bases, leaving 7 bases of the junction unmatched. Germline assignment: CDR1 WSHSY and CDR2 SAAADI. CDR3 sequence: CASSLAGGPHEQYF. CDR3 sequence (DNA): TGCGCCAGCTCTCTAGCGGGAGGGCCCCACGAGCAGTACTTC.

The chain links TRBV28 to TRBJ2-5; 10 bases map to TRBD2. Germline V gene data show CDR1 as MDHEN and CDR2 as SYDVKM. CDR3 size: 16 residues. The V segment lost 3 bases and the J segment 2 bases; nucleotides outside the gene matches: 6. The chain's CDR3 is CASSFAAGGKQETQYF. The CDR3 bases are TGTGCCAGCAGTTTTGCAGCGGGAGGGAAACAAGAGACCCAGTACTTC.

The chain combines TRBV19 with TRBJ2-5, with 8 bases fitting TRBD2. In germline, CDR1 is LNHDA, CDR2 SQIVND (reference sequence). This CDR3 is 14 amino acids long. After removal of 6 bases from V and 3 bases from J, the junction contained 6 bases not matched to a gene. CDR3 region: CASSPSGSEETQYF. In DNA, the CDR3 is TGTGCCAGTAGCCCAAGCGGGAGTGAAGAGACCCAGTACTTC.

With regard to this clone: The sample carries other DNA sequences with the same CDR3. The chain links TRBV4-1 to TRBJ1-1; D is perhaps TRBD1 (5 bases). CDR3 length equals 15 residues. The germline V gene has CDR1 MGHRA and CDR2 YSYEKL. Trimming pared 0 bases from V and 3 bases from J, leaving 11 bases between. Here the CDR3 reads CASSQEPGRDTEAFF. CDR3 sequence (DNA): TGCGCCAGCAGCCAAGAGCCCGGCAGGGACACTGAAGCTTTCTTT.

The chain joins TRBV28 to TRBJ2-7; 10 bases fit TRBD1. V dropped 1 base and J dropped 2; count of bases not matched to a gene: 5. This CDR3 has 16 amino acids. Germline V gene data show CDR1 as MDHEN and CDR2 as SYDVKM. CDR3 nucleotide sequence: TGTGCCAGCAGTTTATCACCGGGACAGGGGCCCTACGAGCAGTACTTC. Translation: CASSLSPGQGPYEQYF.

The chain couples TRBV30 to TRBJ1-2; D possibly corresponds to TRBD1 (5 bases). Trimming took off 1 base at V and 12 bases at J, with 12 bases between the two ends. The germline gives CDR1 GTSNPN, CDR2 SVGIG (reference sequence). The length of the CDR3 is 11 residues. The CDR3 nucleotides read TGTGCCTGGAGTGCTCGGGGGAGGGACACCTTC. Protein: CAWSARGRDTF.

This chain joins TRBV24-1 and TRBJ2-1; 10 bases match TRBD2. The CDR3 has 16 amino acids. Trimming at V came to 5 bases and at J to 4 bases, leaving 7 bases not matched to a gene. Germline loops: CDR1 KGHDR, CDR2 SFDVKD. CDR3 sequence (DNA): TGTGCCACCAGTGGCCCTAGCGGGAGAGATTACAATGAGCAGTTCTTC. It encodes CATSGPSGRDYNEQFF.

The CDR3 spells CASTQVSRGYTF. In nucleotides, the CDR3 is TGTGCCAGCACACAGGTATCGCGGGGCTACACCTTC. The chain is built from TRBV6-6 and TRBJ1-2; a possible D gene is TRBD1 (5 bases). This CDR3 region has 12 residues. The V end was cut by 7 bases, the J end by 8 bases, with 14 bases between. Germline V lookup: CDR1 MNHNY, CDR2 SVGAGI (reference sequence).

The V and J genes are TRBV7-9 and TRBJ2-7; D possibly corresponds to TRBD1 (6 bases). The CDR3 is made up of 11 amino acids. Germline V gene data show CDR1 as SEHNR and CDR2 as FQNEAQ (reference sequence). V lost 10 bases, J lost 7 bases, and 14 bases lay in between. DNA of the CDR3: TGTGCCACTACACAGGGTGTAGAGCAGTACTTC. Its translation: CATTQGVEQYF.

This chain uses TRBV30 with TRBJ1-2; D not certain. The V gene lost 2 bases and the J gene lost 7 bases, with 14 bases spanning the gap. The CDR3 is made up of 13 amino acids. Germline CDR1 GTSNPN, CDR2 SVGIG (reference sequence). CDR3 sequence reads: CAWSPAREGGYTF. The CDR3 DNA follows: TGTGCCTGGAGTCCTGCCCGAGAGGGTGGCTACACCTTC.

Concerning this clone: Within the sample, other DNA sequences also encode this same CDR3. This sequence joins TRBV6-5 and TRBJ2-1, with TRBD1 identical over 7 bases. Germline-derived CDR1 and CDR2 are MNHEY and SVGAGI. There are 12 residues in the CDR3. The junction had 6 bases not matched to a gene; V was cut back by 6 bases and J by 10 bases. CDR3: CASSRTGEEQFF. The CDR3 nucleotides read TGTGCCAGCAGCCGGACAGGTGAAGAGCAGTTCTTC.